This entry is about one TCR beta chain. Generated by immunoSEQ multiplex PCR, the TCRdb table keeps only in-frame clones and is missing some. This table has about 230,000 clones, around 88% appearing once. Clinical history reported by participants formed the basis on which cohorts were assigned. This specimen comes from a study of blood T cell repertoires in COVID-19. Study-wide background: Sites in the United States, Italy and Spain provided acute and convalescent COVID-19 samples. Sources were T cells, B-cell-depleted T cells, or PBMCs; the material itself was cDNA or gDNA.

Germline V gene data show CDR1 as SEHNR and CDR2 as FQNEAQ (reference sequence). CDR3 length: 15 amino acids. The V gene lost 5 bases and the J gene lost 0 bases, with 10 bases spanning the gap. The rearrangement links TRBV7-9 to TRBJ2-2; D is perhaps TRBD2 (5 bases). Material: PBMCs or T cells enriched from blood (not recorded which). This clonotype was obtained from a woman aged 40 to 50 with acute COVID-19. CDR3 sequence: CASSPTGSNTGELFF. CDR3 in DNA: TGTGCCAGCAGCCCGACGGGGTCGAACACCGGGGAGCTGTTTTTT.